A selection of T cell receptor beta chains follows, all from one sample in a study of blood T cells in healthy people across ages. TCRdb independently ran MiXCR on the 5' RACE reads; one entry per CDR3 protein. The sample comprises around 1,500,000 distinct CDR3 sequences, around two fifths of which are singletons, and 7% to 9% rests with the top ten. The material sequenced was blood. The receptors were sampled from a woman aged 18-30 years in good health. Both conserved end residues are trimmed from each CDR3.

V	length	J	CDR3
TRBV4-1	15	TRBJ2-5	ASSQVLATPHQETQY
TRBV6-6	13	TRBJ1-2	ASSYSAGGTYGYT
TRBV7-9	11	TRBJ1-5	ASSGSFNQPQH
TRBV2	13	TRBJ2-1	ASTAQRHSYNEQF
TRBV12-3/TRBV12-4	11	TRBJ1-2	ASKDGVSHGYT
TRBV29-1	14	TRBJ2-3	SVLLRTGSITDTQY
TRBV5-1	13	TRBJ2-7	ASSLGGQVGYEQY
TRBV5-1	11	TRBJ1-4	ASSPGEEEKLF
TRBV9	13	TRBJ2-3	ASSVGGGDADTQY
TRBV14	13	.	ASSATRGSPYEQY
TRBV6-2/TRBV6-3	12	TRBJ2-7	ASRSIEVVHEQY
TRBV20-1	13	TRBJ1-5	SARGDRSLNQPQH
TRBV6-4	12	TRBJ2-5	ASSDSGSVREQY
TRBV4-2	14	TRBJ2-1	ASSPLLAGAADEQF
TRBV20-1	16	TRBJ2-1	SANPGQGVYSAYNEQF
TRBV19	13	TRBJ2-7	ASSIDGGERDEQY
TRBV12-3/TRBV12-4	16	TRBJ2-1	ASMRGSGRPSPNNEQF
TRBV3-1	14	TRBJ2-1	ASSRPETSGINEQF
TRBV28	12	TRBJ2-7	ASSFSRGGGEQY
TRBV3-1	11	TRBJ1-2	ASSPSVNYGYT
TRBV20-1	13	TRBJ2-7	SAISGTSGSYEQY
TRBV6-2/TRBV6-3	11	TRBJ1-4	ASENAAREKLF
TRBV6-1	12	TRBJ2-7	ASSVAGDSYEQY
TRBV9	13	.	ASSVVEGRTYEQY
TRBV11-2	14	TRBJ2-3	VSSTTGTSGRYTQY
TRBV28	11	TRBJ2-7	ASSGTGAHEQY
TRBV5-1	12	TRBJ2-1	ASSWLAGGDEQF
TRBV6-5	13	TRBJ2-1	ASRGRIGSYNEQF
TRBV30	11	TRBJ2-7	AWNVGQPYEQY
TRBV9	18	TRBJ1-2	ASSPSPGQKTTESNYGYT
TRBV13	14	TRBJ2-3	ASSLFGTSGSDTQY
TRBV10-2	13	TRBJ1-4	ASSNGQTWDEKLF
TRBV20-1	11	TRBJ2-1	SAPRGGVNEQF
TRBV28	13	TRBJ2-1	ASSVAGDLYNEQF
TRBV6-1	14	TRBJ2-4	ASRAKILGSADIQY
TRBV4-2	12	TRBJ2-7	ATGASGDYNEQY
TRBV3-1	13	TRBJ2-2	ASSSGTQMAGELF
TRBV5-1	11	TRBJ1-1	ASSWAPGSEAF
TRBV29-1	11	TRBJ1-1	SVEVRGNTEAF
TRBV29-1	14	TRBJ2-1	SVETSSGGIRDEQF
TRBV9	14	TRBJ2-1	ASSVQLAGGPGEQF
TRBV27	13	TRBJ1-4	ASSLVGGANEKLF
TRBV12-3/TRBV12-4	14	.	ASSSGGGGAAVEQY
TRBV20-1	12	TRBJ1-4	SARDGMYDEKLF
TRBV20-1	12	.	GAGTSGGSYEQY
TRBV12-3/TRBV12-4	12	TRBJ1-2	ASSLNIHGGGYT
TRBV27	7	TRBJ2-1	ASGEEQF
TRBV14	12	TRBJ2-1	ASSPAPGVGEQF
TRBV7-9	13	TRBJ2-2	ASSLVRQETGELF
TRBV5-1	12	TRBJ2-1	ASNPVASYNEQF
TRBV27	12	TRBJ1-6	ASSKQTLNSPLH
TRBV5-1	12	TRBJ2-3	ASERSTGTDTQY
TRBV12-3/TRBV12-4	14	TRBJ1-2	ASSHTPGTGGNGYT
TRBV29-1	9	TRBJ2-2	SGRETGELF
TRBV3-1	14	.	ASSQTFRLGSREQY
TRBV4-1	13	TRBJ1-2	ASSQGAASNYGYT
TRBV6-1	13	TRBJ2-4	ASSLRTSELNIQY